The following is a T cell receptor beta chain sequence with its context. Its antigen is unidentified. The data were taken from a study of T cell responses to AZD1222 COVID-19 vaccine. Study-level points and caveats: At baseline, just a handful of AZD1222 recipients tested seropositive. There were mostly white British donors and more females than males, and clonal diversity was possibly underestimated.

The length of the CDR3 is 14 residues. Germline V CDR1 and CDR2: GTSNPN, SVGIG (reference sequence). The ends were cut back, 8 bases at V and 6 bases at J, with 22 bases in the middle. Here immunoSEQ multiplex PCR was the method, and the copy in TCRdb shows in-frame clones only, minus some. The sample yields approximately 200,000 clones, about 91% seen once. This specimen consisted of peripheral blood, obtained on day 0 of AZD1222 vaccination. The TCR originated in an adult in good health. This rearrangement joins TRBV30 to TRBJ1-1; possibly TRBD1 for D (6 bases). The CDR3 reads CARQIKNRVPEAFF. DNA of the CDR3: TGTGCCCGGCAGATCAAAAACAGGGTTCCTGAAGCTTTCTTT.